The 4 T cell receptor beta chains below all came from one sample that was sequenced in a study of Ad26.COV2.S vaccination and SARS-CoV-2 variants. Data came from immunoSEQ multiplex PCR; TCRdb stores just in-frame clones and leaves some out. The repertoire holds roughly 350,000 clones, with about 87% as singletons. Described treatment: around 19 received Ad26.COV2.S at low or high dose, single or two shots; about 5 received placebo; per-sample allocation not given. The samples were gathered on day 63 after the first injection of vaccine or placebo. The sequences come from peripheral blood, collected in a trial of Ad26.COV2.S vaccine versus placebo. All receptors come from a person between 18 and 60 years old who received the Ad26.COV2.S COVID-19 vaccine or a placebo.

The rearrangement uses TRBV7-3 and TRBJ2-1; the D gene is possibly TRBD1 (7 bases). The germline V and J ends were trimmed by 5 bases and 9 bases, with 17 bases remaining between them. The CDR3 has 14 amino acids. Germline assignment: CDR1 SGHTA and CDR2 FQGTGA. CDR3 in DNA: TGTGCCAGCAGCGTTCAGGGGGGAAATGGTGAGCAGTTCTTC. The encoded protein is CASSVQGGNGEQFF.

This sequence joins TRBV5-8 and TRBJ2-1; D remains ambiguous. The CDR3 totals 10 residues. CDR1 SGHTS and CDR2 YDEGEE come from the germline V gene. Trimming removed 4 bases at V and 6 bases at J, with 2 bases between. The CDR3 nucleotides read TGTGCCAGCAGCCTCAATGAGCAGTTCTTC. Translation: CASSLNEQFF.

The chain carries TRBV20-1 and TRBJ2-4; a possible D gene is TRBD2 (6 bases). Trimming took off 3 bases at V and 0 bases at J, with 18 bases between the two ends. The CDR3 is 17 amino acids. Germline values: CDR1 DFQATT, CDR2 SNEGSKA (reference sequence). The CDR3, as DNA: TGCAGTGCTAGTGTTGCGGGATCAATAGGAGCCAAAAACATTCAGTACTTC. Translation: CSASVAGSIGAKNIQYF.

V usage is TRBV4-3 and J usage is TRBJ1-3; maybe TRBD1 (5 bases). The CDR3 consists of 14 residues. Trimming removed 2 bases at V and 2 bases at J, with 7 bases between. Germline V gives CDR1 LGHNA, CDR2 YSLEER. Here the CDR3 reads CASSQRGAGNTIYF. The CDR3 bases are TGCGCCAGCAGCCAAAGAGGGGCTGGAAACACCATATATTTT.